Below are 5 T cell receptor beta chains sequenced from a single sample in a study of blood T cell repertoires in COVID-19. Here immunoSEQ multiplex PCR was the method, and the copy in TCRdb shows in-frame clones only, minus some. Of 250,000 or so clones listed, almost 90% are singletons. Sequenced input: peripheral blood. These receptors all come from a man older than 75 with acute or convalescent COVID-19.

This clone was seen only a few times. The chain is built from TRBV7-2 and TRBJ1-4, with a tentative D call TRBD1 (5 bases). The CDR3 totals 12 residues. The germline CDR1 and CDR2 sequences are SGHTA and FQGNSA. The V gene lost 0 bases and the J gene lost 13 bases, with 9 bases spanning the gap. In nucleotides, the CDR3 is TGTGCCAGCAGCTTAGCGGCAGGGCTACTGTTTTTT. This gives the protein CASSLAAGLLFF.

V usage is TRBV19 and J usage is TRBJ1-2, with 7 bases aligning to TRBD1. This CDR3 region has 13 residues. V gave up 3 bases and J gave up 8 bases; unmatched junction bases: 6. Per germline, CDR1 LNHDA and CDR2 SQIVND (reference sequence). The CDR3 coding sequence is TGTGCCAGTAGTATGGGCAGGGGGAGAGGCTACACCTTC. This codes for CASSMGRGRGYTF.

The chain employs TRBV6-2 or TRBV6-3 and TRBJ1-2; no reliable D call. The CDR3 is 11 amino acids. CDR1 is MNHEY and CDR2 is SVGEGT in the germline V gene. V lost 3 bases, J lost 11 bases, and 10 bases lay in between. CDR3 protein: CASSYMGGYTF. The CDR3 coding sequence is TGTGCCAGCAGTTATATGGGAGGGTACACCTTC.

The rearrangement joins TRBV19 to TRBJ2-3, with 9 bases matching TRBD1. The CDR3 runs to 14 residues. Germline values: CDR1 LNHDA, CDR2 SQIVND (reference sequence). Trimming cost V 5 bases and J 4 bases; bases outside gene matches: 4. The CDR3 nucleotides read TGTGCCAGTAGTGGACAGGGGTTTCCAGATACGCAGTATTTT. Translated: CASSGQGFPDTQYF.

The rearrangement links TRBV7-9 to TRBJ2-7; TRBD2 is a possible D gene (6 bases). CDR3 length: 16 residues. Germline V gives CDR1 SEHNR, CDR2 FQNEAQ (reference sequence). Trimming took off 5 bases at V and 2 bases at J, with 19 bases between the two ends. The CDR3 DNA is TGTGCCAGCAGCGGGCGGAGGGACTCCGTAACCTACGAGCAGTACTTC. Amino acid sequence: CASSGRRDSVTYEQYF.